These 5 T cell receptor beta chains originate from one sample sequenced in a study of cytotoxic CD8 clonotypes in ibrutinib-treated CLL. TCRdb keeps only in-frame clones here, not all; method: immunoSEQ multiplex PCR. The sample has 250,000 to 350,000 clones; around 69% are singletons. The material sequenced was PBMCs, taken at disease progression, from a patient treated with ibrutinib. These receptors all come from a human donor with chronic lymphocytic leukemia.

The chain joins TRBV20-1 to TRBJ2-5; no definite D call. V shed 2 bases and J shed 5 bases, with 6 bases lying between them. Germline V gene lookup returns CDR1 DFQATT and CDR2 SNEGSKA (reference sequence). This CDR3 is 11 amino acids long. CDR3 coding DNA: TGCAGTGCTAGACCTTGGGAGACCCAGTACTTC. It is translated as CSARPWETQYF.

This chain connects TRBV15 to TRBJ2-3, with D possibly being TRBD1 (6 bases). The germline V and J ends were trimmed by 5 bases and 2 bases, with 23 bases remaining between them. The CDR3 sequence is 18 residues long. Germline loops: CDR1 LNHNV, CDR2 YYDKDF (reference sequence). CDR3 coding DNA: TGTGCCACCAGCCCAGAATACCGGGACACCCGTTACACAGATACGCAGTATTTT. Residues: CATSPEYRDTRYTDTQYF.

CDR3 sequence reads: CASSLLGRSYEQYF. As DNA, the CDR3 is TGTGCCAGCAGCTTATTAGGGCGCTCCTACGAGCAGTACTTC. This sequence joins TRBV7-2 and TRBJ2-7; D is undetermined. CDR3 length: 14 residues. Trimming pared 2 bases from V and 0 bases from J, leaving 8 bases between. CDR1 SGHTA and CDR2 FQGNSA come from the germline V gene.

V is TRBV5-1 and J is TRBJ2-3; 16 nucleotides align to TRBD2. The CDR3 sequence is 17 residues long. The V gene end was trimmed by 4 bases and the J gene end by 3 bases; junction bases not matched to a gene: 5. Germline lookup yields CDR1 SGHRS and CDR2 YFSETQ. The CDR3 loop is CASSPGTSGRATDTQYF. Here the CDR3 DNA reads TGCGCCAGCAGCCCCGGGACTAGCGGGAGGGCAACAGATACGCAGTATTTT.

The chain combines TRBV4-2 with TRBJ2-3; a possible D gene is TRBD2 (5 bases). CDR3 length: 15 residues. Germline V lookup: CDR1 LGHNA, CDR2 YNFKEQ. Deletions cut 6 bases from V and 6 bases from J, with 19 bases between. The CDR3 region has the DNA TGTGCCAGCAGGAGGACGGGGTCAAAGGAGGATACGCAGTATTTT. Amino acids: CASRRTGSKEDTQYF.